These 7 T cell receptor beta chains were all obtained from the same sample, sequenced in a study of blood T cell dynamics during melanoma immunotherapy. Time point of the sample: week 3, after first cycle of checkpoint inhibitor. Produced via immunoSEQ multiplex PCR; TCRdb's table is partial and in-frame only. The sample yields around 10,000 clones, approximately 89% seen once. Material: blood, obtained from a patient treated with checkpoint blockade. These receptors all stem from a human donor with melanoma.

The V call is TRBV10-3, the J call TRBJ2-2; a possible D gene is TRBD1 (5 bases). CDR3 length: 14 amino acids. Germline values: CDR1 ENHRY, CDR2 SYGVKD. V dropped 10 bases and J dropped 0 bases, with 12 bases sitting between them. The CDR3 nucleotides read TGTGCCACCCAGACAGTTCCGAACACCGGGGAGCTGTTTTTT. Translation gives CATQTVPNTGELFF.

This sequence joins TRBV10-3 and TRBJ2-1; 10 positions agree with TRBD2. Germline CDR1 reads ENHRY; CDR2 reads SYGVKD. The CDR3 sequence is 15 residues long. The V and J ends lost 4 bases and 9 bases, in that order; junction bases with no gene match: 9. Here the CDR3 reads CAISVGLAGEGEQFF. The CDR3 coding sequence is TGTGCCATCAGTGTTGGGCTAGCGGGAGAGGGTGAGCAGTTCTTC.

J is TRBJ2-1 and V is TRBV7-9; 9 positions match TRBD2. The CDR3 sequence is 14 residues long. J was trimmed by 6 bases and V by 5 bases; bases with no gene match: 5. The germline V gene encodes CDR1 SEHNR and CDR2 FQNEAQ (reference sequence). CDR3 in amino acids: CASSEGTSFNEQFF. The CDR3 DNA follows: TGTGCCAGCAGCGAAGGGACTAGCTTCAATGAGCAGTTCTTC.

The chain links TRBV20-1 to TRBJ2-1; D is undetermined. Germline CDR1 reads DFQATT; CDR2 reads SNEGSKA (reference sequence). CDR3 length: 10 amino acids. The V and J ends lost 1 base and 9 bases respectively, with 4 bases between them. The CDR3 is CSARGSEQFF. The DNA of the CDR3 is TGCAGTGCTAGAGGTAGTGAGCAGTTCTTC.

V gene TRBV2 combines with J gene TRBJ2-3; 9 bases are shared with TRBD1. J lost 2 bases, V lost 7 bases, and 10 bases had no gene match. Germline V lookup: CDR1 SNHLY, CDR2 FYNNEI. The CDR3 loop spans 16 amino acids. CDR3 bases: TGTGCCAGCAACCGAAAGACAGGGGGATCCACAGATACGCAGTATTTT. Its translation: CASNRKTGGSTDTQYF.

The table lists this clone with a count of one. The chain links TRBV14 to TRBJ1-6, with a possible D match to TRBD1 (6 bases). V shed 8 bases and J shed 8 bases, with 25 bases lying between them. The CDR3 runs 17 residues. Germline V gives CDR1 SGHDN, CDR2 FVKESK. The CDR3 sequence is CASHPLAQGILYSPLHF. DNA of the CDR3: TGTGCCAGCCACCCCCTTGCACAGGGAATCCTTTATTCACCCCTCCACTTT. The full variable domain, its missing parts supplied by reference TRBV14 and TRBJ1-6, is EAGVTQFPSHSVIEKGQTVTLRCDPISGHDNLYWYRRVMGKEIKFLLHFVKESKQDESGMPNNRFLAERTGGTYSTLKVQPAELEDSGVYFCASHPLAQGILYSPLHFGNGTRLTVT.

This clone was seen only once. This rearrangement joins TRBV13 to TRBJ2-5; a weak D match, TRBD2 (5 bases). The closer fit of TRBJ2-7 to the DNA end suggests the J call may be wrong. Per the germline V gene, CDR1 is PRHDT and CDR2 is FYEKMQ (reference sequence). The CDR3 has 15 residues. CDR3 region: CASSLGRRTSYEQYF. The CDR3 DNA sequence: TGTGCCAGCAGCTTAGGACGGAGGACCTCCTACGAGCAGTACTTC.